A selection of T cell receptor beta chains follows, all from one sample in a study of cytomegalovirus exposure and HLA in healthy donors. Some clones are missing from TCRdb's copy, which holds only in-frame ones; the method was immunoSEQ multiplex PCR. This sample has a few hundred thousand clones; almost 90% occur once, and the top ten carry 0.37%. Sequencing was done on a sample of PBMCs. Every receptor here comes from a woman between 18 and 29 years old in good health and CMV-seronegative. The CDR3 runs from the conserved cysteine through the conserved F or W. The order of the fields is J gene, D gene, V gene, clone size, CDR3 protein, CDR3 DNA. The D gene is left open where the match is weak. Where a row states a size, it is once, few, many or the class of an expanded clone; other rows omit it.

J: TRBJ1-2
D: TRBD1
V: TRBV7-9
size: NA
CDR3: CASSLMRGQGASYTF
DNA: TGTGCCAGCAGCTTAATGCGTGGACAGGGGGCGTCTTACACCTTC

J: TRBJ1-1
D: NA
V: TRBV4-3
size: NA
CDR3: CASSDLGLGTEAFF
DNA: TGCGCCAGCAGCGATCTGGGGCTGGGCACTGAAGCTTTCTTT

J: TRBJ1-6
D: NA
V: TRBV7-2
size: NA
CDR3: CASSLNGLLYNSPLHF
DNA: TGTGCCAGCAGCTTAAATGGACTCCTATATAATTCACCCCTCCACTTT

J: TRBJ2-1
D: TRBD1
V: TRBV10-1
size: NA
CDR3: CASSEIAGGQGASEQFF
DNA: TGCGCCAGCAGTGAGATAGCTGGGGGACAGGGGGCCTCTGAGCAGTTCTTC

J: TRBJ1-2
D: TRBD1
V: TRBV6-1
size: NA
CDR3: CASSNTGTGGDGYTF
DNA: TGTGCCAGCTCAAACACCGGGACAGGGGGCGACGGCTACACCTTC

J: TRBJ1-2
D: TRBD1
V: TRBV6-1
size: NA
CDR3: CASSGQGQANYGYTF
DNA: TGTGCCAGCAGTGGCCAAGGACAGGCCAACTATGGCTACACCTTC

J: TRBJ2-5
D: TRBD2
V: TRBV7-9
size: NA
CDR3: CASSRFRLAGPQETQYF
DNA: TGTGCCAGCAGTCGTTTCCGACTAGCGGGGCCTCAAGAGACCCAGTACTTC

J: TRBJ2-3
D: NA
V: TRBV2
size: NA
CDR3: CASSETRDTQYF
DNA: TGTGCCAGCAGTGAAACGAGGGATACGCAGTATTTT

J: TRBJ2-7
D: NA
V: TRBV7-2
size: NA
CDR3: CASSLNHDRGYEQYF
DNA: TGTGCCAGCAGCTTAAACCACGACCGGGGCTACGAGCAGTACTTC

J: TRBJ1-6
D: NA
V: TRBV10-3
size: NA
CDR3: CASRDWDRDSPLHF
DNA: TGTGCCAGCCGGGACTGGGATCGGGATTCACCCCTCCACTTT

J: TRBJ2-5
D: TRBD1
V: TRBV5-1
size: NA
CDR3: CASSYGSRGRSETQYF
DNA: TGCGCCAGCAGCTACGGTTCGAGGGGGCGATCGGAGACCCAGTACTTC

J: TRBJ1-5
D: NA
V: TRBV2
size: NA
CDR3: CASSAMYSNQPQHF
DNA: TGTGCCAGCAGCGCTATGTATAGCAATCAGCCCCAGCATTTT

J: TRBJ2-3
D: TRBD2
V: TRBV5-1
size: NA
CDR3: CASSVGTSGGWSPDTQYF
DNA: TGCGCCAGCAGCGTCGGGACTAGCGGGGGGTGGTCCCCAGATACGCAGTATTTT

J: TRBJ2-2
D: TRBD2
V: TRBV4-3
size: NA
CDR3: CASSQDVAGPGELFF
DNA: TGCGCCAGCAGCCAAGATGTAGCGGGGCCCGGGGAGCTGTTTTTT

J: TRBJ1-1
D: TRBD1
V: TRBV13
size: NA
CDR3: CASSLRDSLDTEAFF
DNA: TGTGCCAGCAGCCTACGGGACAGCCTCGACACTGAAGCTTTCTTT

J: TRBJ2-3
D: TRBD2
V: TRBV4-3
size: NA
CDR3: CASSQLAGLTDTQYF
DNA: TGCGCCAGCAGCCAACTAGCGGGACTCACAGATACGCAGTATTTT

J: TRBJ1-2
D: NA
V: TRBV19
size: NA
CDR3: CASSISPFQGYYGYTF
DNA: TGTGCCAGTAGTATATCCCCCTTCCAGGGGTACTATGGCTACACCTTC

J: TRBJ1-4
D: NA
V: TRBV4-1
size: NA
CDR3: CASSQVSGGNEKLFF
DNA: TGCGCCAGCAGCCAAGTCTCCGGGGGTAATGAAAAACTGTTTTTT

J: TRBJ2-3
D: TRBD1
V: TRBV5-1
size: NA
CDR3: CASSPLGQGSSTDTQYF
DNA: TGCGCCAGCAGTCCTCTCGGACAGGGGTCTAGCACAGATACGCAGTATTTT

J: TRBJ1-4
D: TRBD1
V: TRBV6-1
size: NA
CDR3: CASTLGDRGKKLFF
DNA: TGTGCCAGCACCCTGGGGGACAGGGGTAAAAAACTGTTTTTT

J: TRBJ2-2
D: NA
V: TRBV28
size: NA
CDR3: CASSSHRDTGELFF
DNA: TGTGCCAGCAGTTCTCACAGGGACACCGGGGAGCTGTTTTTT

J: TRBJ1-2
D: TRBD1
V: TRBV9
size: once
CDR3: CASSVEVRQGRGYTF
DNA: TGTGCCAGCAGCGTAGAAGTACGACAGGGTCGGGGCTACACCTTC

J: TRBJ2-2
D: TRBD2
V: TRBV9
size: NA
CDR3: CASSVGASGGSAGELFF
DNA: TGTGCCAGCAGCGTAGGGGCTAGCGGGGGTTCGGCCGGGGAGCTGTTTTTT

J: TRBJ1-5
D: NA
V: TRBV28
size: NA
CDR3: CASSPRGNQPQHF
DNA: TGTGCCAGCAGCCCTCGGGGGAATCAGCCCCAGCATTTT

J: TRBJ2-7
D: TRBD1
V: TRBV28
size: NA
CDR3: CASRRGPGQGYEQYF
DNA: TGTGCCAGCAGACGGGGCCCGGGACAGGGATACGAGCAGTACTTC

J: TRBJ2-7
D: TRBD2
V: TRBV27
size: NA
CDR3: CASSEIAGQDEQYF
DNA: TGTGCCAGCAGTGAAATAGCGGGGCAGGACGAGCAGTACTTC

J: TRBJ1-6
D: NA
V: TRBV4-1
size: few
CDR3: CASSQKGRMYNSPLHF
DNA: TGCGCCAGCAGCCAAAAGGGGAGGATGTATAATTCACCCCTCCACTTT

J: TRBJ2-5
D: TRBD1
V: TRBV5-1
size: NA
CDR3: CASRQDRVETQYF
DNA: TGCGCCAGCAGGCAAGACAGGGTCGAGACCCAGTACTTC

J: TRBJ1-6
D: TRBD1
V: TRBV7-9
size: NA
CDR3: CATNDGGQTSYNSPLHF
DNA: TGTGCCACCAACGACGGGGGACAGACCTCCTATAATTCACCCCTCCACTTT

J: TRBJ2-1
D: NA
V: TRBV4-1
size: NA
CDR3: CASSHFPGAAGNEQFF
DNA: TGCGCCAGCAGCCATTTCCCGGGGGCAGCGGGGAATGAGCAGTTCTTC

J: TRBJ1-6
D: NA
V: TRBV6-5
size: NA
CDR3: CASTLLAYNSPLHF
DNA: TGTGCCAGCACACTATTGGCCTATAATTCACCCCTCCACTTT

J: TRBJ1-6
D: TRBD1
V: TRBV2
size: NA
CDR3: CASSVTGANSPLHF
DNA: TGTGCCAGCAGTGTGACAGGGGCCAATTCACCCCTCCACTTT

J: TRBJ1-4
D: NA
V: TRBV28
size: NA
CDR3: CASSARLESANEKLFF
DNA: TGTGCCAGCAGTGCACGATTAGAATCGGCTAATGAAAAACTGTTTTTT

J: TRBJ1-5
D: NA
V: TRBV2
size: NA
CDR3: CASSDSLGQPQHF
DNA: TGTGCCAGCAGTGATTCCCTTGGCCAGCCCCAGCATTTT

J: TRBJ1-2
D: NA
V: TRBV7-9
size: few
CDR3: CASSDSDLRGGYTF
DNA: TGTGCCAGCAGCGACTCAGACCTCAGGGGTGGCTACACCTTC

J: TRBJ2-1
D: TRBD1
V: TRBV29-1
size: NA
CDR3: CSVGTGMNEQFF
DNA: TGCAGCGTCGGGACAGGGATGAATGAGCAGTTCTTC

J: TRBJ1-3
D: NA
V: TRBV5-1
size: NA
CDR3: CASSLEGGSGNTIYF
DNA: TGCGCCAGCAGCTTGGAAGGGGGTTCTGGAAACACCATATATTTT

J: TRBJ1-4
D: TRBD1
V: TRBV7-9
size: once
CDR3: CASSLEFGDRGGKLFF
DNA: TGTGCCAGCAGCTTAGAATTCGGGGACAGGGGAGGAAAACTGTTTTTT

J: TRBJ1-2
D: TRBD1
V: TRBV27
size: NA
CDR3: CASSFQGADYGYTF
DNA: TGTGCCAGCAGTTTTCAGGGGGCAGACTATGGCTACACCTTC

J: TRBJ1-1
D: NA
V: TRBV2
size: NA
CDR3: CASSGRREALRLDTEAFF
DNA: TGTGCCAGCAGTGGACGCAGGGAGGCGTTACGTTTAGACACTGAAGCTTTCTTT

J: TRBJ1-1
D: TRBD1
V: TRBV6-5
size: NA
CDR3: CASSQDRGRKTFF
DNA: TGTGCCAGCAGTCAGGACAGGGGCAGGAAAACTTTCTTT

J: TRBJ2-1
D: NA
V: TRBV28
size: NA
CDR3: CASSLNGGYNEQFF
DNA: TGTGCCAGCAGTTTAAACGGGGGCTACAATGAGCAGTTCTTC

J: TRBJ2-7
D: TRBD1
V: TRBV5-1
size: NA
CDR3: CASSGPGQGIGEQYF
DNA: TGCGCCAGCAGCGGACCGGGACAGGGGATTGGCGAGCAGTACTTC

J: TRBJ1-1
D: NA
V: TRBV7-2
size: NA
CDR3: CASSPYRGESEAFF
DNA: TGTGCCAGCAGCCCCTATCGCGGGGAGTCTGAAGCTTTCTTT

J: TRBJ1-2
D: NA
V: TRBV5-1
size: NA
CDR3: CASTADQTQRGKYGYTF
DNA: TGCGCCAGCACAGCAGATCAGACGCAGCGGGGCAAATATGGCTACACCTTC

J: TRBJ1-5
D: NA
V: TRBV30
size: NA
CDR3: CAWSEGFQINQPQHF
DNA: TGTGCCTGGAGTGAGGGGTTTCAGATCAATCAGCCCCAGCATTTT

J: TRBJ2-7
D: TRBD2
V: TRBV5-1
size: NA
CDR3: CASSGGGSEQYF
DNA: TGCGCCAGCTCCGGGGGGGGGTCCGAGCAGTACTTC

J: TRBJ2-7
D: TRBD2
V: TRBV9
size: NA
CDR3: CASSLGLVGGEQYF
DNA: TGTGCCAGCAGCCTGGGACTAGTGGGGGGCGAGCAGTACTTC

J: TRBJ2-5
D: TRBD1
V: TRBV7-9
size: NA
CDR3: CASSLAWSGGEETQYF
DNA: TGTGCCAGCAGCTTAGCGTGGTCAGGGGGCGAAGAGACCCAGTACTTC

J: TRBJ2-2
D: NA
V: TRBV7-9
size: NA
CDR3: CASSLAGSGELFF
DNA: TGTGCCAGCAGCTTAGCGGGGAGCGGGGAGCTGTTTTTT

J: TRBJ2-1
D: TRBD2
V: TRBV27
size: once
CDR3: CASSFGGGYNEQFF
DNA: TGTGCCAGCAGTTTCGGCGGGGGATACAATGAGCAGTTCTTC

J: TRBJ2-1
D: NA
V: TRBV7-9
size: NA
CDR3: CATSESSYNEQFF
DNA: TGTGCCACCTCCGAGAGCTCCTACAATGAGCAGTTCTTC

J: TRBJ1-2
D: NA
V: TRBV4-1
size: NA
CDR3: CASSQGSSGINDYGYTF
DNA: TGCGCCAGCAGCCAAGGAAGTAGCGGGATCAATGACTATGGCTACACCTTC

J: TRBJ2-6
D: NA
V: TRBV5-1
size: NA
CDR3: CASSRAPGQFLSGANVLTF
DNA: TGCGCCAGCAGCCGGGCGCCCGGACAGTTCCTCTCTGGGGCCAACGTCCTGACTTTC

J: TRBJ2-7
D: TRBD1
V: TRBV15
size: NA
CDR3: CATSRQLLPGTGARGEQYF
DNA: TGTGCCACCAGCAGACAACTACTCCCCGGGACAGGGGCCAGGGGCGAGCAGTACTTC

J: TRBJ2-1
D: NA
V: TRBV29-1
size: NA
CDR3: CSVQPSGNEQFF
DNA: TGCAGCGTTCAACCCTCGGGAAATGAGCAGTTCTTC

J: TRBJ1-1
D: NA
V: TRBV5-1
size: NA
CDR3: CASSTTQGNTEAFF
DNA: TGCGCCAGCAGCACCACTCAGGGGAACACTGAAGCTTTCTTT

J: TRBJ2-1
D: TRBD1
V: TRBV25-1
size: NA
CDR3: CASSEGTGYNEQFF
DNA: TGTGCCAGCAGTGAAGGGACAGGGTACAATGAGCAGTTCTTC

J: TRBJ1-5
D: TRBD1
V: TRBV6-1
size: few
CDR3: CASIGTGDVQPQHF
DNA: TGTGCCAGCATAGGGACAGGGGACGTTCAGCCCCAGCATTTT

J: TRBJ2-1
D: TRBD1
V: TRBV27
size: NA
CDR3: CASRDRGLLGRGNEQFF
DNA: TGTGCCAGCCGGGACAGGGGCCTCCTGGGGCGTGGGAATGAGCAGTTCTTC